This TCR beta chain was recorded in a study of prognosis after radiotherapy for stage I lung cancer. With two-round multiplex PCR, TCR beta CDR3 sequences were amplified from genomic DNA. Gene-specific primers for each TRBV and TRBJ gene drove first-round PCR. In TCRdb, the multiplex PCR reads were re-called with MiXCR into one record per CDR3 protein. The top ten clones hold around 32% of a sample with about 26,000 distinct CDR3 sequences, 30% of them seen once. Of note for this clonotype: Antigen unknown.

This CDR3 comprises 13 residues. Germline values: CDR1 MNHNS, CDR2 SASEGT. V trimming: 10 bases; J trimming: 6 bases; junction bases outside the gene matches: 8. Study-wide results and caveats: Once stereotactic body radiation therapy had been given, unique TCR clone counts fell, with a median of 10,088 versus 6,861.

The source was PBMCs, collected before or after stereotactic body radiation therapy (not recorded which). The chain links TRBV6-1 to TRBJ2-1; 8 nucleotides match TRBD2. The TCR was taken from a donor over 45 with non-small cell lung cancer. The CDR3, as DNA: TGTGCCACCGGGGGGGGCCGCAGCAATGAGCAGTTCTTC. It encodes CATGGGRSNEQFF.